These T cell receptor beta chains were read from a single sample in a study of human T cells and chemical hapten exposure. One entry per CDR3 protein, called by TCRdb with MiXCR from the RACE reads. The sample shows 65,000 or so distinct CDR3 sequences, about 5.7% of them seen only once. Source material: whole blood. The receptor source for this set is a female donor in good health. Some clones in this sample may be carry-over from other donors' samples. CDR3s include the opening cysteine and the closing phenylalanine or tryptophan.

>TRBJ1-5|TRBV28
CASRDGNQPQHF
>TRBJ2-1|TRBV13
CASNRRGLGTYNEQFF
>TRBJ2-3|TRBV5-1
CASSLPTAGGGRTDTQYF
>TRBJ1-1|TRBV27
CASSLSRDTRAFF
>TRBJ2-2|TRBV12-3/TRBV12-4
CASSFSGEPDGELFF
>TRBJ2-4|TRBV15
CATRGAKNIQYF
>TRBJ1-6|TRBV28
CASTFRGSISPLHF
>TRBJ1-4|TRBV7-2
CASSLLGQGPNEKLFF
>TRBJ1-5|TRBV28
CASLLAGLSQPQHF
>TRBJ1-1|TRBV3-1
CASSQNRNTEAFF
>TRBJ2-7|TRBV20-1
CSARDRALSSYEQYF
>TRBJ1-1|TRBV29-1
CSVEEGNTEAFF
>TRBJ2-1|TRBV11-2
CASSSETSIDEQFF
>TRBJ2-5|TRBV7-2
CASSLIGGTSGRRETQYF
>TRBJ2-7|TRBV6-5
CASSYSGLAGEGYHEQYF
>TRBJ2-1|TRBV14
CASSQVANNEQFF
>TRBJ2-5|TRBV18
CASSPDIQETQYF
>TRBJ2-5|TRBV29-1
CSVQPTTSKETQYF
>TRBJ2-7|TRBV9
CASSVGTSGRGEQYF
>TRBJ1-6|TRBV27
CASSLSGFRDSPLHF
>TRBJ2-1|TRBV28
CASSSVGFQEQFF
>TRBJ1-1|TRBV6-5
CASHGKAIEEAFF
>TRBJ1-1|TRBV5-4
CASSLDRANTEAFF
>TRBJ2-2|TRBV6-6
CASAYGDTGELFF
>TRBJ1-3|TRBV29-1
CSVFWAGGTGNTIYF
>TRBJ1-5|TRBV5-1
CASSPLYQPQHF
>TRBJ2-7|TRBV2
CASSEAIASSYEQYF
>TRBJ2-3|TRBV28
CASSLGPGGVTDTQYF